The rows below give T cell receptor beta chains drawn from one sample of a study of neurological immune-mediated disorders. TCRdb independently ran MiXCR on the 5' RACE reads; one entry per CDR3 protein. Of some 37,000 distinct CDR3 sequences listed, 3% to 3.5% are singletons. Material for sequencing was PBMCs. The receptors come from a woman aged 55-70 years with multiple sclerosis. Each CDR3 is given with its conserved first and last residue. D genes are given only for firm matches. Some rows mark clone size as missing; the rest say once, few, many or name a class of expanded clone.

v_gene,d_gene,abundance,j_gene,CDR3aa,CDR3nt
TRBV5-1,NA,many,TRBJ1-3,CASSYSDGYSGNTIYF,TGCGCCAGCAGCTATTCGGACGGATACTCTGGAAACACCATATATTTT
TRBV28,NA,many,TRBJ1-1,CASSLRDQAFF,TGTGCCAGCAGTCTCCGGGACCAAGCTTTCTTT
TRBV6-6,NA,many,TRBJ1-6,CASSYQSPLHF,TGTGCCAGCAGTTACCAGTCACCCCTCCACTTT
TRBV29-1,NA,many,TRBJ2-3,CSATPGPDSGSQYF,TGCAGCGCTACTCCCGGCCCCGACTCCGGGTCGCAGTATTTT
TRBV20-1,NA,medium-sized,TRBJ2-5,CSASKPPNYF,TGCAGTGCTAGTAAACCGCCCAACTACTTC
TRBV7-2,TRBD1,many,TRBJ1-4,CASSRTGTSNNEKLFF,TGTGCCAGCAGTCGGACAGGGACGTCGAATAATGAAAAACTGTTTTTT
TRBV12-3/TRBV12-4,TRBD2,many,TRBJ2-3,CASSFTSVSADTQYF,TGTGCCAGCAGTTTTACTAGCGTTTCTGCCGATACGCAGTATTTT
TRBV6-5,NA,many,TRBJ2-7,CASSLDAGATYEQYF,TGTGCCAGCAGTCTCGACGCGGGGGCCACTTACGAGCAGTACTTC
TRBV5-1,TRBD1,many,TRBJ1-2,CASSPIQGAGYTF,TGCGCCAGCAGCCCTATCCAGGGGGCGGGCTACACCTTC
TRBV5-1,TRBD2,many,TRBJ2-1,CASSAHQRGVNEQFF,TGCGCCAGCAGCGCCCACCAGCGGGGGGTAAATGAGCAGTTCTTC
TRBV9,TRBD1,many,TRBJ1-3,CASSTPSGGSGNTIYF,TGTGCCAGCAGCACCCCATCAGGGGGCTCTGGAAACACCATATATTTT
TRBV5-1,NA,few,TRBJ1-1,CDSSRSNTEAFF,TGCGACAGCAGCAGATCTAACACTGAAGCTTTCTTT
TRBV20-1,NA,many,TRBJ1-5,CSAENREGYNQPQHF,TGCAGTGCAGAAAACAGGGAGGGGTACAATCAGCCCCAGCATTTT
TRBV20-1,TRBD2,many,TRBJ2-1,CSARVLAGVRNEQFF,TGCAGTGCTAGGGTTTTAGCGGGGGTCCGGAATGAGCAGTTCTTC
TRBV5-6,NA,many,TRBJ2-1,CASSLVGEYNEQFF,TGTGCCAGCAGCTTGGTAGGAGAGTACAATGAGCAGTTCTTC
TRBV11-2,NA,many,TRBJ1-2,CASSQDELLYGYTF,TGTGCCAGCAGCCAGGACGAGTTGCTCTATGGCTACACCTTC
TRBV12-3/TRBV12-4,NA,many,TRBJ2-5,CASIRGSQETQYF,TGTGCCAGCATCCGCGGGTCGCAAGAGACCCAGTACTTC
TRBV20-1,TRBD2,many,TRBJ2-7,CSARPRPPSGAYEQYF,TGCAGTGCTAGACCGAGACCCCCTAGCGGGGCCTACGAGCAGTACTTC
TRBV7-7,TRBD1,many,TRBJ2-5,CASSGTGDGETQYF,TGTGCCAGCAGCGGGACAGGGGATGGAGAGACCCAGTACTTC
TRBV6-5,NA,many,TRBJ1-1,CASNGLGAEAFF,TGTGCCAGCAACGGATTGGGCGCTGAAGCTTTCTTT
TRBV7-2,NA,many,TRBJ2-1,CASKSPGSDYNEQFF,TGTGCCAGCAAATCCCCCGGATCCGACTACAATGAGCAGTTCTTC
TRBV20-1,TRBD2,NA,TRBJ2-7,CSVVSGLAGDEQYF,TGCAGTGTGGTTTCGGGACTAGCGGGTGACGAGCAGTACTTC